This TCR beta chain was obtained from a study of T-cell reconstitution after alpha-beta-depleted transplantation in children. The TCRbeta library was prepared with unique molecular identifiers. TCRdb itself ran the PCR reads through MiXCR, one entry per CDR3 protein. The table includes over 450,000 distinct CDR3 sequences, over 9.5% detected once. This CDR3 has 17 amino acids. Trimming took 1 base from V and 4 from J; bases not matched to a gene: 12. Germline CDR1 DFQATT, CDR2 SNEGSKA (reference sequence). This clonotype turned up a few times. The sequences come from PBMCs, collected before TCRalphabeta/CD19-depleted stem cell transplant. The genes are TRBV20-1 and TRBJ2-1, with TRBD2 identical over 8 bases. This receptor was taken from a child aged 2 to 10 with inherited bone marrow failure, due to receive a stem cell transplant. The CDR3 coding sequence is TGCAGTGCTAGAGCCGACGGGGGTAGCGGGACTTACAATGAGCAGTTCTTC. This encodes CSARADGGSGTYNEQFF.